These 12 T cell receptor beta chains were all obtained from the same sample, sequenced in a study of OX40 agonist ivuxolimab in advanced cancers. Some clones are missing from TCRdb's copy, which holds only in-frame ones; the method was immunoSEQ multiplex PCR. The sample shows approximately 87,000 clones, roughly 85% of them seen only once. The sequencing here drew on CD4+ or CD8+ T cells sorted from blood, taken in a trial of the OX40 agonist ivuxolimab. The receptors here all came from an adult with an advanced solid tumor such as melanoma, head and neck, liver or kidney cancer.

The chain is built from TRBV5-1 and TRBJ2-1, with D possibly being TRBD1 (5 bases). Trimming left V 0 bases short and J 5 bases short, with 12 bases between. The CDR3 loop spans 15 amino acids. Germline assignment: CDR1 SGHRS and CDR2 YFSETQ. The CDR3 reads CASSLGLGADNEQFF. CDR3 nucleotides: TGCGCCAGCAGCTTGGGTTTAGGGGCCGACAATGAGCAGTTCTTC.

The J gene is TRBJ1-2, the V gene TRBV19; D unresolved. Germline assignment: CDR1 LNHDA and CDR2 SQIVND (reference sequence). The CDR3 is made up of 13 amino acids. Trimming took 7 bases from V and 3 from J, leaving 12 bases between them. In DNA, the CDR3 is TGTGCCAGTACCGCGACCAGCCACTATGGCTACACCTTC. Its translation: CASTATSHYGYTF. The whole variable domain, filled in from reference TRBV19 and TRBJ1-2, reads DGGITQSPKYLFRKEGQNVTLSCEQNLNHDAMYWYRQDPGQGLRLIYYSQIVNDFQKGDIAEGYSVSREKKESFPLTVTSAQKNPTAFYLCASTATSHYGYTFGSGTRLTVV.

The rearrangement uses TRBV28 and TRBJ2-5; D is undetermined. V dropped 2 bases and J dropped 0 bases, with 7 bases sitting between them. Germline values: CDR1 MDHEN, CDR2 SYDVKM. The CDR3 consists of 14 residues. CDR3 in DNA: TGTGCCAGCAGTTTAGAGGCGTACCAAGAGACCCAGTACTTC. Translating gives CASSLEAYQETQYF.

This chain uses TRBV5-8 with TRBJ1-3; perhaps TRBD1 as D (6 bases). There are 18 residues in the CDR3. V lost 7 bases and J lost 0, with 23 bases in between. Germline lookup yields CDR1 SGHTS and CDR2 YDEGEE. CDR3 loop: CASVLSGTPLISGNTIYF. The CDR3 bases are TGTGCCAGCGTACTAAGCGGGACACCTCTTATCTCTGGAAACACCATATATTTT.

The rearrangement links TRBV5-1 to TRBJ2-2; a weak D match, TRBD1 (6 bases). With 5 bases removed from V and 2 bases from J, the gap between germline ends came to 13 bases. CDR1 SGHRS and CDR2 YFSETQ come from the germline V gene. This CDR3 comprises 15 residues. CDR3 DNA: TGCGCCAGCAGGCCCGGGACAACAAACACCGGGGAGCTGTTTTTT. This sequence encodes CASRPGTTNTGELFF.

This rearrangement joins TRBV19 to TRBJ2-3; TRBD1 agrees at 11 bases. This CDR3 region has 14 residues. V dropped 8 bases and J dropped 4; count of bases not matched to a gene: 5. Germline loops: CDR1 LNHDA, CDR2 SQIVND (reference sequence). CDR3 sequence: CASSPGQGADTQYF. In DNA, the CDR3 is TGTGCCAGTTCGCCGGGACAGGGGGCAGATACGCAGTATTTT.

This sequence joins TRBV18 and TRBJ1-1; D might be TRBD1 (5 bases). V dropped 3 bases and J dropped 1 base, with 6 bases sitting between them. There are 13 residues in the CDR3. The germline V gene has CDR1 KGHSH and CDR2 LQKENI. The DNA for the CDR3 is TGTGCCAGCTCACCTGGGGGGAACACTGAAGCTTTCTTT. Translation: CASSPGGNTEAFF.

The gene calls are TRBV11-2 and TRBJ2-1; 10 bases fit TRBD1. Trimming removed 5 bases from V and 8 bases from J; junction bases left unmatched: 9. CDR3 size: 15 residues. CDR1 and CDR2 (germline): SGHAT, FQNNGV. CDR3 coding DNA: TGTGCCAGCAGCCATGACAGGGGGCGACCCTATGAGCAGTTCTTC. Protein: CASSHDRGRPYEQFF.

This clone has just a few counts. CDR3 nucleotides: TGTGCCAGTAGCCCCCGGACAGGTACCGTGGATACGCAGTATTTT. This codes for CASSPRTGTVDTQYF. The chain carries TRBV19 and TRBJ2-3; 7 bases line up with TRBD1. The V gene end was trimmed by 6 bases and the J gene end by 6 bases; junction bases not matched to a gene: 12. CDR1 is LNHDA and CDR2 is SQIVND in the germline V gene (reference sequence). The CDR3 covers 15 residues. Filled out from reference TRBV19 and TRBJ2-3, the complete variable domain reads DGGITQSPKYLFRKEGQNVTLSCEQNLNHDAMYWYRQDPGQGLRLIYYSQIVNDFQKGDIAEGYSVSREKKESFPLTVTSAQKNPTAFYLCASSPRTGTVDTQYFGPGTRLTVL.

This chain links TRBV7-8 with TRBJ2-3; weak D call: TRBD2 (7 bases). The CDR3 is 17 residues long. Between the trimmed V and J ends, which lost 1 base and 4 bases, there was a span of 18 bases. The germline CDR1 and CDR2 sequences are SGHVS and FQNEAQ. CDR3 sequence reads: CASSLDGGGRNPDTQYF. The CDR3 DNA is TGTGCCAGCAGCTTAGATGGGGGCGGGAGAAACCCAGATACGCAGTATTTT.

This clone showed up just a few times. Other nucleotide sequences in the sample specify the same CDR3. This chain joins TRBV10-2 and TRBJ1-2, with D tentatively TRBD1 (5 bases). The CDR3 covers 12 residues. V lost 10 bases and J 6 bases, leaving 15 bases between the germline ends. The V gene's germline CDR1 is WSHSY and CDR2 SAAADI. The CDR3 sequence is CATMVGEDGYTF. The DNA of the CDR3 is TGCGCCACCATGGTAGGGGAAGATGGCTACACCTTC.

This chain connects TRBV5-1 to TRBJ2-5; 10 nucleotides agree with TRBD2. After removal of 0 bases from V and 5 bases from J, the junction contained 7 bases not matched to a gene. Per the germline V gene, CDR1 is SGHRS and CDR2 is YFSETQ. This CDR3 spans 16 amino acids. In DNA, the CDR3 is TGCGCCAGCAGCTTGGCTAGCGGGAGAGGTATGGAGACCCAGTACTTC. Protein: CASSLASGRGMETQYF.